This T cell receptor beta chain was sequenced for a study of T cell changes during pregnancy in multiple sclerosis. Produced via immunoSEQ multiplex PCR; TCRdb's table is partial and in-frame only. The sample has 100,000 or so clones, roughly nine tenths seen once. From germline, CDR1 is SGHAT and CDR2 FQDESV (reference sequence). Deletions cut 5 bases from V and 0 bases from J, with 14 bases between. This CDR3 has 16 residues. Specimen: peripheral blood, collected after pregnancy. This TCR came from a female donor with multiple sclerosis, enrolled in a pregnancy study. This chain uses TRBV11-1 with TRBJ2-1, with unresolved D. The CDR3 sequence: CASSPRVVPSYNEQFF. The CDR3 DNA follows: TGTGCCAGCAGCCCACGGGTGGTCCCCTCCTACAATGAGCAGTTCTTC.